This record looks at one T cell receptor beta chain sequence and its context. These data come from a study of blood T cells in healthy people across ages. Through a sample-barcoded 5' primer and a J-beta primer mix, a second PCR was run for roughly 6 to 12 cycles. TCRdb processed the 5' RACE reads anew with MiXCR; each CDR3 protein has one entry. The data hold about a million distinct CDR3 sequences, with about 48% observed a single time. Sequenced input: blood. The TCR originated in a young man in good health.

This CDR3 reads CASSSRQGRNYGYTF. The CDR3 bases are TGTGCCAGCAGTTCGCGACAGGGGCGTAACTATGGCTACACCTTC. V gene TRBV28 combines with J gene TRBJ1-2; 8 positions match TRBD1. V lost 4 bases to trimming and J lost 1 base; unmatched junction nucleotides: 5. CDR1 is MDHEN, CDR2 SYDVKM, per germline. The CDR3 runs to 15 residues.